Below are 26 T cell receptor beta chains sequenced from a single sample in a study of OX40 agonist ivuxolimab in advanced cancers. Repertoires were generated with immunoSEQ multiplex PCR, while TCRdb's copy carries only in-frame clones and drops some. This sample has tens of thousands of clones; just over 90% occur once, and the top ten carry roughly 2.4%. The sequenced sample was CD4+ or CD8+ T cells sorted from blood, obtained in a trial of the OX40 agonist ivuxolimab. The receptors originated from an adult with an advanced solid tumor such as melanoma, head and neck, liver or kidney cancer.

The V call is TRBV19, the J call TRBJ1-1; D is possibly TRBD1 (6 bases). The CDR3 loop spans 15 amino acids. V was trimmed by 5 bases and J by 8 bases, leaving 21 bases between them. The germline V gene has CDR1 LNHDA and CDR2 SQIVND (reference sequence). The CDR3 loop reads CASSPVDRTSTEAFF. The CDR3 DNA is TGTGCCAGTAGTCCCGTAGACAGGACAAGTACCGAAGCTTTCTTT.

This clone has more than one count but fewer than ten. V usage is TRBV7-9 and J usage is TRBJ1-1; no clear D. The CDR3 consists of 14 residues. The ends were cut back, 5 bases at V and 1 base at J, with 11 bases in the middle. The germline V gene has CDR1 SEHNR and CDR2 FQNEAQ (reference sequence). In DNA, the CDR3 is TGTGCCAGCAGCCTCCAGGCAGGGAACACTGAAGCTTTCTTT. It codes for CASSLQAGNTEAFF.

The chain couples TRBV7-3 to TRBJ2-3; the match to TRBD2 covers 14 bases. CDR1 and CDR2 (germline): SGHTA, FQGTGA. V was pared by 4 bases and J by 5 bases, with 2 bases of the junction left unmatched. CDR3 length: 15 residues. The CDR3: CASSSGLAGVDTQYF. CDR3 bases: TGTGCCAGCAGCTCGGGACTAGCGGGGGTAGATACGCAGTATTTT.

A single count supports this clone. The DNA of the CDR3 is TGTGCCAGCAGCTTAGGGGGGGACCCCGGGTACGAGCAGTACTTC. Amino acid sequence: CASSLGGDPGYEQYF. The chain carries TRBV7-2 and TRBJ2-7; TRBD2 is a possible D gene (6 bases). The germline V gene encodes CDR1 SGHTA and CDR2 FQGNSA. The CDR3 runs 15 residues. Trimming took 1 base from V and 4 from J, leaving 14 bases between them.

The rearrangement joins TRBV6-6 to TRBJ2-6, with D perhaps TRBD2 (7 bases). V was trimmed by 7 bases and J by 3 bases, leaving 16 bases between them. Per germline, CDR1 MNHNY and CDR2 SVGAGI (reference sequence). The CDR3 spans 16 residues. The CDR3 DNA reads TGTGCCAGCACCCTCCTGGGAGGGGGTGGGGCCAACGTCCTGACTTTC. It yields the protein CASTLLGGGGANVLTF.

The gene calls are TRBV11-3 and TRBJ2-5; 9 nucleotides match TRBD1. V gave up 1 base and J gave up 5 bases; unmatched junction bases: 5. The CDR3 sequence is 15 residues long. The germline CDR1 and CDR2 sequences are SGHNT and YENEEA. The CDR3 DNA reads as TGTGCCAGCAGCTTAGGACAGGGGGGTCGGGAGACCCAGTACTTC. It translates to CASSLGQGGRETQYF.

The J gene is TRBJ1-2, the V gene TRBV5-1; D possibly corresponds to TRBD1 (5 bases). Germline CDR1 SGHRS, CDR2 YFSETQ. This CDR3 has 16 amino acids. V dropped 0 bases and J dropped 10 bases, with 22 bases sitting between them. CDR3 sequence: CASSLGGADTENSYTF. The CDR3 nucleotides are TGCGCCAGCAGCTTGGGTGGGGCAGACACAGAGAATTCCTACACCTTC.

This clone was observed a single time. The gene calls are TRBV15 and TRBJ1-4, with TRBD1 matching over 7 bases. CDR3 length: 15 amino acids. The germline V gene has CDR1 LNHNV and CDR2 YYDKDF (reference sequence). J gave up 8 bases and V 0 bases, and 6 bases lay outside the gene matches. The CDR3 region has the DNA TGTGCCACCAGCAGAGACCGACAGGGAAGGGAAAAACTGTTTTTT. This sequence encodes CATSRDRQGREKLFF.

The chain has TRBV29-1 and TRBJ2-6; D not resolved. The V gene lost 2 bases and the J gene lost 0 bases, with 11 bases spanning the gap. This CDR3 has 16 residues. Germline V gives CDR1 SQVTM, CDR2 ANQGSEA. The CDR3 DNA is TGCAGCGTTGAACAGAATCCAGGCTCTGGGGCCAACGTCCTGACTTTC. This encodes CSVEQNPGSGANVLTF.

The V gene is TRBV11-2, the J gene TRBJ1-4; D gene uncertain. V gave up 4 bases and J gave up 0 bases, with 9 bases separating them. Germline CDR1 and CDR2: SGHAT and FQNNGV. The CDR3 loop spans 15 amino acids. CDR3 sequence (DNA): TGTGCCAGCAGCTCAATTAGGACAACTAATGAAAAACTGTTTTTT. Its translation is CASSSIRTTNEKLFF.

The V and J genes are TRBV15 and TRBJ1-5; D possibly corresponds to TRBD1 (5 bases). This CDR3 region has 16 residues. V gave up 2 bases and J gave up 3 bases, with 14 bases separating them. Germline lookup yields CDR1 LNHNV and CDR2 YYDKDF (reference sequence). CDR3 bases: TGTGCCACCAGCAGATTTCAGGGCCCCGTCAATCAGCCCCAGCATTTT. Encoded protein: CATSRFQGPVNQPQHF.

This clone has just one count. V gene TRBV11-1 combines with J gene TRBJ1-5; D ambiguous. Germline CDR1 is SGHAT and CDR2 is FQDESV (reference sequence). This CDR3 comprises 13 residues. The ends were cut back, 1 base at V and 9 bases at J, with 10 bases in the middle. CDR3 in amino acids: CASSLGGRLPQHF. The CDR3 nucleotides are TGTGCCAGCAGCTTAGGTGGTCGTCTGCCCCAGCATTTT.

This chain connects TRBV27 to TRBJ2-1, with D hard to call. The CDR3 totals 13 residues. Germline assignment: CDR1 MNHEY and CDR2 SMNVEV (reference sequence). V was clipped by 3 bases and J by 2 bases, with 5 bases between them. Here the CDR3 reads CASSFEAYNEQFF. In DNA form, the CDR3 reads TGTGCCAGCAGTTTCGAGGCCTACAATGAGCAGTTCTTC.

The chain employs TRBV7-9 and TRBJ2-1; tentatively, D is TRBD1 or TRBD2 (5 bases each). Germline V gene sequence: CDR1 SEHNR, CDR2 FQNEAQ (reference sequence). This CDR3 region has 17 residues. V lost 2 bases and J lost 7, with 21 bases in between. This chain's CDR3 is CASSLRGARLTGNEQFF. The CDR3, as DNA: TGTGCCAGCAGCTTAAGGGGTGCCAGGTTGACGGGGAATGAGCAGTTCTTC.

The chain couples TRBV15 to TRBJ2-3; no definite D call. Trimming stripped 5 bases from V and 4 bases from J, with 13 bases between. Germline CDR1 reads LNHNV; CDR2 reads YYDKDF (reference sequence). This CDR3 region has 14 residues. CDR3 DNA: TGTGCCACCAGCCCCCATCCCCTCGCAGATACGCAGTATTTT. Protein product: CATSPHPLADTQYF. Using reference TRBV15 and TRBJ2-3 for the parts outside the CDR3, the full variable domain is DAMVIQNPRYQVTQFGKPVTLSCSQTLNHNVMYWYQQKSSQAPKLLFHYYDKDFNNEADTPDNFQSRRPNTSFCFLDIRSPGLGDTAMYLCATSPHPLADTQYFGPGTRLTVL.

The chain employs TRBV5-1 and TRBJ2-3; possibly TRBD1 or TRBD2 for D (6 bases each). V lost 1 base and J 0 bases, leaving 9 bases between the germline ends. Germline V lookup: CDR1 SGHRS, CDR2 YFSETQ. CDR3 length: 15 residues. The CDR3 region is CASSLTGASTDTQYF. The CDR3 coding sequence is TGCGCCAGCAGCTTGACGGGGGCTAGCACAGATACGCAGTATTTT.

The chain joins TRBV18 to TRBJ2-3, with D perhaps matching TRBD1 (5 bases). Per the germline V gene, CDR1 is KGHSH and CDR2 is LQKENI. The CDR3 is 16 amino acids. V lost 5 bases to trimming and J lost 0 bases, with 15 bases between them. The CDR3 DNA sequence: TGTGCCAGCTCAGCTCGACAGAAGTCTAGCACAGATACGCAGTATTTT. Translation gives CASSARQKSSTDTQYF.

CDR3 amino acids: CASIRVRGTEAFF. CDR3 DNA sequence: TGTGCCAGCATTCGGGTGCGCGGGACTGAAGCTTTCTTT. The rearrangement uses TRBV28 and TRBJ1-1, with D unclear. Germline CDR1 and CDR2: MDHEN and SYDVKM. The CDR3 sequence is 13 residues long. The germline V and J ends were trimmed by 7 bases and 5 bases, with 14 bases remaining between them. The full variable domain, rest sourced from reference TRBV28 and TRBJ1-1, is DVKVTQSSRYLVKRTGEKVFLECVQDMDHENMFWYRQDPGLGLRLIYFSYDVKMKEKGDIPEGYSVSREKKERFSLILESASTNQTSMYLCASIRVRGTEAFFGQGTRLTVV.

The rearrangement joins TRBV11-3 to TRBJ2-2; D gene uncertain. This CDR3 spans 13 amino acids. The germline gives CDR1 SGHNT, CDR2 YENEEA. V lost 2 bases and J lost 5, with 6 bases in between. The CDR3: CASSLRATGELFF. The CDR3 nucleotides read TGTGCCAGCAGCTTAAGGGCGACCGGGGAGCTGTTTTTT.

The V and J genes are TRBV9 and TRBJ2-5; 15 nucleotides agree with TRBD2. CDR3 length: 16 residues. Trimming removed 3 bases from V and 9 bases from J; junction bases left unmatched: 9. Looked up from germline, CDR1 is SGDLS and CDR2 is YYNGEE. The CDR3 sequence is CASSEPGLAGGAAQYF. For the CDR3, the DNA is TGTGCCAGCAGCGAACCGGGACTAGCGGGGGGCGCGGCCCAGTACTTC.

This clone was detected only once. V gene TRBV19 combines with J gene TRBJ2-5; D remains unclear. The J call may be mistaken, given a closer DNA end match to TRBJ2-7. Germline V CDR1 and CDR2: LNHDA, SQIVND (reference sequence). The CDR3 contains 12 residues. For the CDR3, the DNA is TGTGCCAGTAGTATAAACGGCTACGAGCAGTACTTC. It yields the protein CASSINGYEQYF.

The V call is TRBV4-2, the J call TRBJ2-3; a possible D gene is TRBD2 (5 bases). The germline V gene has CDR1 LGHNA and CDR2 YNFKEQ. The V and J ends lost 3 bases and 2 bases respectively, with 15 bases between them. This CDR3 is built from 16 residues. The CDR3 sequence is CASSQRAPFHTDTQYF. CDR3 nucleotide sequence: TGTGCCAGCAGCCAGAGGGCCCCTTTTCACACAGATACGCAGTATTTT.

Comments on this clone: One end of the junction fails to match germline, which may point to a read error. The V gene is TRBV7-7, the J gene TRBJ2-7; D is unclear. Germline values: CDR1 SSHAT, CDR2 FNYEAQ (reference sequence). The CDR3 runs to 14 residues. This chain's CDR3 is CASSSPGKSYEQYF. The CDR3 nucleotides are TGTGCTAGCAGCTCACCTGGGAAATCCTACGAGCAGTACTTC.

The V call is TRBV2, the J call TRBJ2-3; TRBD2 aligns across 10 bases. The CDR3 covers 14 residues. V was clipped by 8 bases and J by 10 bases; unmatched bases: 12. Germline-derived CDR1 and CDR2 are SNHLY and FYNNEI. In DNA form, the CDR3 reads TGTGCCAGCCTCGGACCTAGCGGGAGAGGACCGCAGTATTTT. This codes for CASLGPSGRGPQYF.

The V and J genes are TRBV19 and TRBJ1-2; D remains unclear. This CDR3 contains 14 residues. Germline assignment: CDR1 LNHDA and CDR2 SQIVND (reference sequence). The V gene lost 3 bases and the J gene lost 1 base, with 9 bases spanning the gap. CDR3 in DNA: TGTGCCAGTAGTATCGCGTTTGGTAACTATGGCTACACCTTC. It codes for CASSIAFGNYGYTF.

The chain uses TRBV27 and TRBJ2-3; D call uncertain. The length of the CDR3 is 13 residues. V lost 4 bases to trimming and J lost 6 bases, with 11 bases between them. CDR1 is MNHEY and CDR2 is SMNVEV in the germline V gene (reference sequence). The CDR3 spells CASSSTAEDTQYF. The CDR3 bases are TGTGCCAGCAGTTCGACGGCGGAGGATACGCAGTATTTT.